This T cell receptor (beta chain) was retrieved from a study of spatial heterogeneity in lung cancer. Within the sample, this clonotype is medium-sized. The antigen remains unidentified. V lost 0 bases to trimming and J lost 4 bases, with 9 bases between them. The V gene's germline CDR1 is LGHDT and CDR2 YNNKEL (reference sequence). There are 14 residues in the CDR3. TCRdb re-analysed the 5' RACE reads in MiXCR, keeping a single row per CDR3 protein. The sample lists 2,000 to 2,500 distinct CDR3 sequences, around 2.3% seen once, with approximately 9% in the top ten. General study points: Tumor mutation counts were tracked by expanded intratumoral alpha and beta TCR counts.

Time point noted: sample taken at primary tumor resection. Researchers sequenced whole RNA taken from tumor, nontumor lung or frozen PBMC without sorting. The TCR comes from a male donor with early-stage non-small cell lung cancer. This chain connects TRBV3-1 to TRBJ1-2, with D maybe TRBD1 (6 bases). Sequences were derived from lung tumor tissue, sampled at surgery. The CDR3 loop reads CASSQDPGAYGYTF. The DNA for the CDR3 is TGTGCCAGCAGCCAAGACCCGGGGGCCTATGGCTACACCTTC.